Below, 13 T cell receptor beta chains from the same sample are listed, as sequenced in a study of blood T cell repertoires in COVID-19. The table came from immunoSEQ multiplex PCR; TCRdb's copy has only in-frame clones and leaves some out. Of roughly 68,000 clones detected, approximately 90% appear once; the ten largest clones hold 6% to 7%. Sequenced sample: peripheral blood. These receptors were collected from a woman aged 70-85 years with acute or convalescent COVID-19.

The genes are TRBV5-3 and TRBJ2-4; D call uncertain. TRBV5-3 is an open reading frame whose function is uncertain. V lost 4 bases to trimming and J lost 7 bases, with 12 bases between them. The CDR3 loop spans 13 amino acids. The chain's CDR3 is CARSHGQMNIQYF. The CDR3 DNA sequence: TGTGCCAGAAGCCATGGGCAAATGAACATTCAGTACTTC.

The chain carries TRBV27 and TRBJ2-5; D might be TRBD2 (5 bases). The CDR3 covers 14 residues. The V end lost 2 bases, the J end lost 0 bases, and 7 bases lay between the germline ends. Germline CDR1 is MNHEY and CDR2 is SMNVEV (reference sequence). DNA of the CDR3: TGTGCCAGCAGTTTAGGAGCGGACCAAGAGACCCAGTACTTC. It specifies CASSLGADQETQYF.

The J gene is TRBJ1-2, the V gene TRBV6-5, with D perhaps TRBD1 (6 bases). V lost 8 bases and J 5 bases, leaving 15 bases between the germline ends. Germline V gene sequence: CDR1 MNHEY, CDR2 SVGAGI. This CDR3 region has 13 residues. The CDR3 bases are TGTGCCAGCGGGCAGGGGTCGATATATGGCTACACCTTC. Its protein product is CASGQGSIYGYTF.

This clone appeared a few times. The chain carries TRBV28 and TRBJ2-7, with TRBD1 matching 7 bases. V lost 3 bases, J lost 6 bases, and 8 bases stayed unmatched. Per the germline V gene, CDR1 is MDHEN and CDR2 is SYDVKM. This CDR3 is built from 14 residues. DNA of the CDR3: TGTGCCAGCAGTTTCCTTGGGACAGTCAGCGAGCAGTACTTC. This codes for CASSFLGTVSEQYF.

The chain uses TRBV19 and TRBJ2-3; D uncertain. The CDR3 loop spans 14 amino acids. The germline CDR1 and CDR2 sequences are LNHDA and SQIVND (reference sequence). V was shortened by 5 bases and J by 1 base, with 10 bases between the two germline ends. DNA of the CDR3: TGTGCCAGTAGTCCTCGGCAGGGCACAGATACGCAGTATTTT. This translates into CASSPRQGTDTQYF.

This sequence joins TRBV28 and TRBJ1-1; 10 positions agree with TRBD1. CDR3 length: 15 residues. Germline V gene sequence: CDR1 MDHEN, CDR2 SYDVKM. V trimming: 6 bases; J trimming: 5 bases; junction bases outside the gene matches: 9. The CDR3 bases are TGTGCCAGCAGCCCCGGGACAGGGGTCTTAACTGAAGCTTTCTTT. Amino acids: CASSPGTGVLTEAFF. The full variable domain, completed using reference TRBV28 and TRBJ1-1, is DVKVTQSSRYLVKRTGEKVFLECVQDMDHENMFWYRQDPGLGLRLIYFSYDVKMKEKGDIPEGYSVSREKKERFSLILESASTNQTSMYLCASSPGTGVLTEAFFGQGTRLTVV.

The chain is built from TRBV6-6 and TRBJ1-4; possible D gene TRBD1, 6 bases. The CDR3 totals 18 residues. The V end lost 5 bases, the J end lost 0 bases, and 19 bases lay between the germline ends. The germline gives CDR1 MNHNY, CDR2 SVGAGI (reference sequence). The CDR3 sequence: CASSRRRQDQATNEKLFF. As DNA, the CDR3 is TGTGCCAGCAGTCGAAGGAGACAGGATCAAGCAACTAATGAAAAACTGTTTTTT.

The V gene is TRBV6-5, the J gene TRBJ1-4, with TRBD1 as a possible D gene (6 bases). Looked up from germline, CDR1 is MNHEY and CDR2 is SVGAGI. V was pared by 5 bases and J by 7 bases, with 11 bases between. The CDR3 length is 13 residues. CDR3 in amino acids: CASSPGTREKLFF. The CDR3 DNA is TGTGCCAGCAGTCCCGGGACACGTGAAAAACTGTTTTTT.

The CDR3 DNA follows: TGTGCCAGCAGCCGATCCCCGGCAGCGAACTATGGCTACACCTTC. Protein sequence: CASSRSPAANYGYTF. V gene TRBV9 combines with J gene TRBJ1-2; D remains ambiguous. Trimming cost V 4 bases and J 2 bases, with 15 bases left between them. The CDR3 runs to 15 residues. CDR1 and CDR2 (germline): SGDLS, YYNGEE.

The CDR3 spells CAWKDPGQVALITEAFF. The CDR3 DNA sequence: TGTGCCTGGAAAGACCCGGGACAGGTCGCCTTGATAACTGAAGCTTTCTTT. This rearrangement joins TRBV30 to TRBJ1-1, with 8 bases lining up with TRBD1. V shed 4 bases and J 5 bases; nucleotides not matched to a gene: 18. The CDR3 is 17 amino acids. CDR1 and CDR2 from the germline V gene are GTSNPN and SVGIG (reference sequence).

J is TRBJ2-5 and V is TRBV9; 7 bases agree with TRBD2. V lost 4 bases, J lost 2 bases, and 8 bases stayed unmatched. The germline V gene encodes CDR1 SGDLS and CDR2 YYNGEE. This CDR3 is 15 amino acids long. CDR3 residues: CASSPTSFTQETQYF. CDR3 nucleotide sequence: TGTGCCAGCAGCCCGACTAGCTTTACTCAAGAGACCCAGTACTTC.

The chain recombines TRBV6-1 with TRBJ2-1; D is perhaps TRBD1 (6 bases). Germline values: CDR1 MNHNS, CDR2 SASEGT. Trimming pared 4 bases from V and 10 bases from J, leaving 23 bases between. This CDR3 comprises 16 residues. The DNA of the CDR3 is TGTGCCAGCAGTGCCTCCGTCAGGGGTATCGAGCGCGAGCAGTTCTTC. Amino acid sequence: CASSASVRGIEREQFF.

The chain is built from TRBV28 and TRBJ1-4; D not certain. CDR1 is MDHEN, CDR2 SYDVKM, per germline. This CDR3 comprises 12 residues. With 8 bases removed from V and 7 bases from J, the gap between germline ends came to 11 bases. CDR3 amino acids: CASSPGGEKLFF. The CDR3 DNA sequence: TGTGCCAGCTCCCCCGGAGGTGAAAAACTGTTTTTT.